The rows below give T cell receptor beta chains drawn from one sample of a study of blood T cell repertoires in COVID-19. Assay used: immunoSEQ multiplex PCR; TCRdb lists only in-frame clones, some missing. The sample records about 82,000 clones, about 80% being singletons. Sequences were obtained from peripheral blood. The receptors stem from a woman between 40 and 50 years old with active or convalescent COVID-19. Each CDR3 is given with its conserved first and last residue. A D gene is named only where the DNA matches it firmly. Size tells how often a clone was seen (once, few, many) or the class of an expanded clone, and some rows leave it out.

TRBV28	TRBJ2-6	.	13	once	CASSRSGANVLTF	TGTGCCAGCAGCCGCTCTGGGGCCAACGTCCTGACTTTC
TRBV7-9	TRBJ2-3	TRBD2	16	few	CASSLVAGLVPDTQYF	TGTGCCAGCAGCTTAGTGGCGGGACTAGTTCCAGATACGCAGTATTTT
TRBV6-5	TRBJ2-4	TRBD1	14	.	CASSPDRAENIQYF	TGTGCCAGCAGCCCAGACAGGGCAGAAAACATTCAGTACTTC
TRBV4-3	TRBJ1-6	.	16	.	CASSPEQGPYNSPLHF	TGCGCCAGCAGCCCGGAACAGGGACCCTATAATTCACCCCTCCACTTT
TRBV18	TRBJ2-5	TRBD2	15	.	CASSPLASGKETQYF	TGTGCCAGCTCACCACTGGCTAGCGGAAAAGAGACCCAGTACTTC
TRBV9	TRBJ1-1	.	13	.	CASSGQQNTEAFF	TGTGCCAGCAGCGGACAACAGAACACTGAAGCTTTCTTT
TRBV27	TRBJ2-7	.	16	.	CASSLRTGWGSYEQYF	TGTGCCAGCAGTTTACGAACAGGGTGGGGCTCCTACGAGCAGTACTTC
TRBV11-1	TRBJ1-6	TRBD1	15	.	CASSRVGQANSPLHF	TGTGCCAGCAGTCGTGTGGGACAGGCTAATTCACCCCTCCACTTT
TRBV4-1	TRBJ2-7	TRBD1	20	.	CASSQDLILDPGQGAYEQYF	TGCGCCAGCAGCCAAGACCTAATACTCGACCCGGGACAGGGCGCCTACGAGCAGTACTTC
TRBV4-3	TRBJ1-1	.	15	.	CASSQVWSGNTEAFF	TGCGCCAGCAGCCAAGTATGGTCGGGGAACACTGAAGCTTTCTTT
TRBV6-5	TRBJ1-5	.	14	.	CASRRQASNQPQHF	TGTGCCAGCAGAAGACAGGCTTCTAATCAGCCCCAGCATTTT
TRBV7-9	TRBJ2-4	TRBD1	16	.	CASSLGGQGVKNIQYF	TGTGCCAGCAGCTTAGGTGGACAGGGGGTCAAAAACATTCAGTACTTC
TRBV6-1	TRBJ2-7	TRBD1	16	.	CASSENPGTGNHEQYF	TGTGCCAGCAGTGAAAACCCCGGGACAGGGAATCACGAGCAGTACTTC
TRBV11-2	TRBJ2-7	TRBD1	15	.	CASSFTGDTRDEQYF	TGTGCCAGCAGCTTTACAGGGGATACTAGGGACGAGCAGTACTTC
TRBV30	TRBJ2-1	.	15	.	CAWDDREDYLHEQFF	TGTGCCTGGGACGACCGAGAGGACTACCTCCATGAGCAGTTCTTC